This T cell receptor (beta chain) was retrieved from a study of blood T cell repertoires in COVID-19. The authors' processing: Amplified reference gene primers provided the basis for estimating nucleated cell counts. Data came from immunoSEQ multiplex PCR; TCRdb stores just in-frame clones and leaves some out. V, J and clone size derive from that table, while D and trimming were established from the DNA sequence. The data show fewer than 150,000 clones, with 85% to 90% seen just once and 3.5% to 5.5% held by the top ten. The sequenced sample was peripheral blood. The TCR originated in a woman aged 40 to 50 with acute or convalescent COVID-19.

CDR3 loop: CASSLDFGYGYTF. CDR3 DNA: TGTGCCAGCAGCCTCGACTTCGGCTATGGCTACACCTTC. V gene TRBV7-9 combines with J gene TRBJ1-2; D remains ambiguous. The V and J ends lost 5 bases and 4 bases respectively, with 11 bases between them. CDR1 SEHNR and CDR2 FQNEAQ come from the germline V gene (reference sequence). The CDR3 sequence is 13 residues long.